This T cell receptor beta chain came from a study of blood T cell repertoires in COVID-19. Overall study context: Samples of COVID-19 (acute and convalescent) were obtained from the United States, Italy and Spain. PBMCs, B-cell-depleted T cells, or T cells were the source of the cDNA or gDNA that made up the material.

Participants spanned ages about 18 to 100 years and resided in around 25 US areas. How the authors handled the data: Amplified reference gene primers provided the basis for estimating nucleated cell counts. The assay was immunoSEQ multiplex PCR, and TCRdb's table has in-frame clones only and misses some. That table furnishes V, J and clone size, whereas the DNA furnished D and trimming. The sample has some 320,000 clones, around 87% seen once; the top ten hold about 5%. J was trimmed by 2 bases and V by 4 bases; bases with no gene match: 7. CDR1 is SGHRS, CDR2 YFSETQ, per germline. This CDR3 is 17 amino acids long. This clone was seen only a few times.

The chain couples TRBV5-1 to TRBJ1-6; 9 positions agree with TRBD1. The sequenced sample was PBMCs or T cells enriched from blood (not recorded which). The sequence was collected from a woman in her twenties or thirties who had recovered from COVID-19. CDR3 DNA sequence: TGCGCCAGCAGCCACTCCGGGACAGGGACCTATAATTCACCCCTCCACTTT. This sequence encodes CASSHSGTGTYNSPLHF. The full variable domain, in which reference TRBV5-1 and TRBJ1-6 provide the parts outside the CDR3, is KAGVTQTPRYLIKTRGQQVTLSCSPISGHRSVSWYQQTPGQGLQFLFEYFSETQRNKGNFPGRFSGRQFSNSRSEMNVSTLELGDSALYLCASSHSGTGTYNSPLHFGNGTRLTVT.